The rows below give T cell receptor beta chains drawn from one sample of a study of shared clonotypes between healthy human individuals. The data were produced by immunoSEQ multiplex PCR, yet TCRdb's version contains in-frame clones alone and is incomplete. Of millions of clones listed, more than 85% are singletons. Material for sequencing was naive CD8+ T cells from PBMCs. All receptors derive from a man between 18 and 29 years old in good health. Some clones in this sample may be carry-over from other donors' samples. Both conserved end residues are part of each CDR3. The D gene is left open where the match is weak. Clone size is not always given. Where it is, it says once, few, many or a class for expanded clones.

clone_size d_call j_call v_call cdr3_nt cdr3_aa
NA NA TRBJ2-2 TRBV30 TGTGCCTGGAATTCATGGCGGAGTGGGACCGGGGAGCTGTTTTTT CAWNSWRSGTGELFF
NA NA TRBJ2-7 TRBV5-5 TGTGCCAGCAGCTTGGATTGGGATTCCTACGAGCAGTACTTC CASSLDWDSYEQYF
NA TRBD1 TRBJ2-7 TRBV30 TGTGCCTGGAGCGCAAAGAACTACAGGGGCTACGAGCAGTACTTC CAWSAKNYRGYEQYF
NA TRBD1 TRBJ1-2 TRBV29-1 TGCAGCGTTCCGACAGGGGATGGCTACACCTTC CSVPTGDGYTF
NA NA TRBJ2-5 TRBV18 TGTGCCAGCTCACCTTTGGGTTGGGAGACCCAGTACTTC CASSPLGWETQYF
NA NA TRBJ1-1 TRBV28 TGTGCCAGCAGCAATGGGGTCAACACTGAAGCTTTCTTT CASSNGVNTEAFF
NA NA TRBJ1-1 TRBV19 TGTGCCAGTAGAAAACGCCTCACTGAAGCTTTCTTT CASRKRLTEAFF
NA NA TRBJ2-1 TRBV28 TGTGCCAGCAGGTACCTAGTGAGGGGGCGGGAGAGTTGGCATGAGCAGTTCTTC CASRYLVRGRESWHEQFF
NA TRBD2 TRBJ2-1 TRBV19 TGTGCCAGTAGTCTATCGGGAGGGCCTTTTGAGCAGTTCTTC CASSLSGGPFEQFF
once NA TRBJ2-7 TRBV5-4 TGTGCCAGCAGCCAGGGTGGCGAGCAGTACTTC CASSQGGEQYF
NA NA TRBJ2-1 TRBV5-6 TGTGCCAGCGCCCGAGGGGGGGAGGGCCTAAATGAGCAGTTCTTC CASARGGEGLNEQFF
once NA TRBJ2-7 TRBV18 TGTGCCAGCTCACCACCGGGGTTAGCTGGGGTCCCTTACGAGCAGTACTTC CASSPPGLAGVPYEQYF
NA NA TRBJ2-3 TRBV30 TGTGCCTGGAGACAAAGGGTCAGCACAGATACGCAGTATTTT CAWRQRVSTDTQYF
NA TRBD1 TRBJ2-7 TRBV25-1 TGTGCCAGCAGTGCGACAGGGTTTGCCTACGAGCAGTACTTC CASSATGFAYEQYF
NA NA TRBJ2-3 TRBV18 TGTGCCAGCTCACCACCCATAGGGACCGAGGAAAGCACAGATACGCAGTATTTT CASSPPIGTEESTDTQYF
NA TRBD2 TRBJ2-1 TRBV6-1 TGTGCCAGCAGTGAATCACTAGCGGGAGTCGCCTACAATGAGCAGTTCTTC CASSESLAGVAYNEQFF
NA NA TRBJ1-1 TRBV9 TGTGCCAGCAGCGTAATACCACAGGATGAAGCTTTCTTT CASSVIPQDEAFF
NA TRBD2 TRBJ2-1 TRBV27 TGTGCCAGCAGTTATAGCGGGACCTACAATGAGCAGTTCTTC CASSYSGTYNEQFF
NA TRBD1 TRBJ2-5 TRBV28 TGTGCCAGCAGTCCCGGGAGGACAGGGGAAGAGACCCAGTACTTC CASSPGRTGEETQYF
NA NA TRBJ2-2 TRBV28 TGTGCCAGCAGTTTTTACGGACTGTACCAGGCCGGGGAGCTGTTTTTT CASSFYGLYQAGELFF
NA TRBD1 TRBJ1-2 TRBV28 TGTGCCAGCAGTTTTGAAGCAGGGGGCGCTGATGGCTACACCTTC CASSFEAGGADGYTF
NA TRBD2 TRBJ2-1 TRBV30 TGTGCCTGGAGTGATAGCGGGTACTCCTACAATGAGCAGTTCTTC CAWSDSGYSYNEQFF
NA TRBD1 TRBJ2-1 TRBV7-9 TGTGCCAGCAGCTACTTGACAGGGGGCGATGAGCAGTTCTTC CASSYLTGGDEQFF
NA TRBD1 TRBJ2-1 TRBV19 TGTGCCAGTAGTGAGACAGGGGAGGCCAACTACAATGAGCAGTTCTTC CASSETGEANYNEQFF
once NA TRBJ2-7 TRBV27 TGTGCCAGCAGTCCCTTAGGGTGGGGAGGATTCTCCGAGCAGTACTTC CASSPLGWGGFSEQYF
NA NA TRBJ2-1 TRBV6-1 TGTGCCAGCAGTGAATGGTGGGTTGATGAGCAGTTCTTC CASSEWWVDEQFF
NA NA TRBJ2-3 TRBV5-6 TGTGCCAGCAGCACCGACCCGGACTCGGTGGCAGATACGCAGTATTTT CASSTDPDSVADTQYF
NA NA TRBJ2-1 TRBV25-1 TGTGCCAGCAGTGAATGGGTCCCCTCCTACAATGAGCAGTTCTTC CASSEWVPSYNEQFF
NA NA TRBJ2-1 TRBV2 TGTGCCAGCAGTGAAGCGGAGAACAATGAGCAGTTCTTC CASSEAENNEQFF
NA NA TRBJ1-2 TRBV7-8 TGTGCCAGCAGATCTACAGAGGACTATGGCTACACCTTC CASRSTEDYGYTF
NA NA TRBJ2-7 TRBV5-6 TGTGCCAGCAGCTTGGTGTCGGGACTTCCCTACGAGCAGTACTTC CASSLVSGLPYEQYF
NA TRBD1 TRBJ2-1 TRBV7-9 TGTGCCAGCAGCTTAATAAGGGGGCTCGAGCAGTTCTTC CASSLIRGLEQFF
once TRBD2 TRBJ2-1 TRBV7-9 TGTGCCAGCAGCCCCGGGGGGACTAGCGGGAGTGGTGAGCAGTTCTTC CASSPGGTSGSGEQFF
NA NA TRBJ1-4 TRBV10-3 TGTGCCATCAGTGAGTCCGGCAGCCATAATGAAAAACTGTTTTTT CAISESGSHNEKLFF
NA NA TRBJ1-1 TRBV6-5 TGTGCCAGCAGCGTGCTAGGACAGTCTTACACTGAAGCTTTCTTT CASSVLGQSYTEAFF
NA TRBD1 TRBJ2-7 TRBV2 TGTGCCAGCAGTGAAACCGGGACAGGGTGGTACGAGCAGTACTTC CASSETGTGWYEQYF
NA TRBD2 TRBJ2-1 TRBV29-1 TGCAGCGTTCCTAGCGGGATGTACAATGAGCAGTTCTTC CSVPSGMYNEQFF
NA NA TRBJ2-1 TRBV9 TGTGCCAGCAGCGCCCTGTTCCGGGCCGCTGAGCAGTTCTTC CASSALFRAAEQFF
NA TRBD1 TRBJ1-4 TRBV5-1 TGCGCCAGCGGTACGGGGGACAGGGGATTTAATGAAAAACTGTTTTTT CASGTGDRGFNEKLFF
NA NA TRBJ2-1 TRBV7-8 TGTGCCAGCAGCTTATACCCGGAAGGCTACAATGAGCAGTTCTTC CASSLYPEGYNEQFF
NA NA TRBJ2-1 TRBV4-1 TGCGCCAGCAGCCAACAAGGGGAGGTCTCGACGACACCGTACAATGAGCAGTTCTTC CASSQQGEVSTTPYNEQFF
NA NA TRBJ2-1 TRBV7-8 TGTGCCAGCAGCTTACGGATGTACAATGAGCAGTTCTTC CASSLRMYNEQFF
NA TRBD2 TRBJ2-5 TRBV7-9 TGTGCCAGCAGCCCCGGACTAGCGAGCGAAGAGACCCAGTACTTC CASSPGLASEETQYF
NA NA TRBJ1-1 TRBV5-1 TGCGCCAGCAGCTTGGGATCTGGGACTGAAGCTTTCTTT CASSLGSGTEAFF
NA TRBD2 TRBJ2-7 TRBV10-3 TGTGCCATCGGTGGGACTAGCGGGACCCATCCCTACGAGCAGTACTTC CAIGGTSGTHPYEQYF
once TRBD1 TRBJ2-1 TRBV27 TGTGCCAGCAAGGCCGGACAGGGGGAAACATCCTACAATGAGCAGTTCTTC CASKAGQGETSYNEQFF
NA NA TRBJ1-2 TRBV27 TGTGCCAGCGGATGGGGCAGCAACTATGGCTACACCTTC CASGWGSNYGYTF
once TRBD2 TRBJ2-5 TRBV5-1 TGCGCCAGCAGCTTGACTAGCGGGAGGCTCCAAGAGACCCAGTACTTC CASSLTSGRLQETQYF
NA NA TRBJ1-4 TRBV6-5 TGTGCCAGCAGTTACAATCCGGGGGCTAGGGAAAAACTGTTTTTT CASSYNPGAREKLFF
NA NA TRBJ1-3 TRBV6-5 TGTGCCAGCAGTTACTCCAGGGACGCTGGAAACACCATATATTTT CASSYSRDAGNTIYF
NA NA TRBJ2-7 TRBV4-3 TGCGCCAGCAGCCAAGATCTCGGATGGTACTACGAGCAGTACTTC CASSQDLGWYYEQYF
NA NA TRBJ1-4 TRBV7-9 TGTGCCAGCAGCTTATCGAAGGAGGAAACTAATGAAAAACTGTTTTTT CASSLSKEETNEKLFF
NA NA TRBJ1-1 TRBV2 TGTGCCAGCAGGTGGGGACTTGAAGCTTTCTTT CASRWGLEAFF
NA TRBD1 TRBJ2-7 TRBV27 TGTGCCAGTGGGACAGGGTCGTCCTACGAGCAGTACTTC CASGTGSSYEQYF
once NA TRBJ2-1 TRBV11-1 TGTGCCAGCAGCCCCGCCGGGACCTACAATGAGCAGTTCTTC CASSPAGTYNEQFF
NA NA TRBJ2-3 TRBV7-9 TGTGCCAGCAGCCCAGGGGTGTCAACAGATACGCAGTATTTT CASSPGVSTDTQYF
NA TRBD1 TRBJ2-1 TRBV5-1 TGCGCCAGCAGCTTTACTGGCCCGGGACAGGGAATTGATGAGCAGTTCTTC CASSFTGPGQGIDEQFF
NA NA TRBJ2-7 TRBV5-6 TGTGCCAGCAGTTTTGAAGGTCTCGAGCAGTACTTC CASSFEGLEQYF
NA TRBD2 TRBJ2-1 TRBV7-6 TGTGCCAGCAGCCCAATAGCGGGAGGGGGGTATGAGCAGTTCTTC CASSPIAGGGYEQFF